These T cell receptor beta chains were read from a single sample in a study of cytomegalovirus exposure and HLA in healthy donors. Profiling relied on immunoSEQ multiplex PCR, and the TCRdb table lists in-frame clones only, not all of them. The sample yields roughly 98,000 clones, less than 75% seen once. The sequenced sample was PBMCs. These TCRs come from a woman in her twenties or thirties in good health and CMV-seropositive. Both conserved end residues are part of each CDR3. D genes are given only for firm matches. Only part of the rows carry a size: once, few, many, or a class if the clone is expanded.

V: TRBV9; J: TRBJ1-1; length: 16; size: -; D: TRBD1; CDR3: CASSVGAGTGKTEAFF; DNA: TGTGCCAGCAGCGTAGGGGCGGGGACAGGGAAAACTGAAGCTTTCTTT
V: TRBV19; J: TRBJ1-1; length: 16; size: -; D: -; CDR3: CASSPGIHQTGTEAFF; DNA: TGTGCCAGTAGTCCAGGCATACATCAAACGGGGACTGAAGCTTTCTTT
V: TRBV4-1; J: TRBJ1-1; length: 15; size: -; D: -; CDR3: CASSQEHRENTEAFF; DNA: TGCGCCAGCAGCCAAGAACACAGGGAGAACACTGAAGCTTTCTTT
V: TRBV19; J: TRBJ2-7; length: 15; size: -; D: -; CDR3: CASSSGSGTSTKQYF; DNA: TGTGCCAGTAGTTCTGGATCAGGCACATCTACGAAGCAGTACTTC
V: TRBV4-1; J: TRBJ2-7; length: 15; size: few; D: -; CDR3: CASSQDELQSREQYF; DNA: TGCGCCAGCAGCCAAGACGAATTACAGAGTAGGGAGCAGTACTTC
V: TRBV27; J: TRBJ1-1; length: 15; size: -; D: -; CDR3: CASSSNRDQITEAFF; DNA: TGTGCCAGCAGTTCAAACCGGGATCAAATCACTGAAGCTTTCTTT
V: TRBV19; J: TRBJ1-5; length: 14; size: -; D: -; CDR3: CASRIWASNQPQHF; DNA: TGTGCCAGTAGGATCTGGGCTAGCAATCAGCCCCAGCATTTT
V: TRBV10-3; J: TRBJ2-7; length: 14; size: -; D: -; CDR3: CAIGRNQGLNEQYF; DNA: TGTGCCATCGGAAGAAACCAGGGTCTCAACGAGCAGTACTTC
V: TRBV5-3; J: TRBJ1-2; length: 14; size: few; D: -; CDR3: CARSPYEVHYGYTF; DNA: TGTGCCAGAAGCCCCTATGAGGTTCACTATGGCTACACCTTC
V: TRBV4-1; J: TRBJ2-1; length: 13; size: few; D: -; CDR3: CASSQDQGNEQFF; DNA: TGCGCCAGCAGCCAAGACCAGGGGAATGAGCAGTTCTTC
V: TRBV11-2; J: TRBJ1-2; length: 12; size: -; D: -; CDR3: CASSSRPYGYTF; DNA: TGTGCCAGCAGCTCTCGTCCCTATGGCTACACCTTC
V: TRBV5-1; J: TRBJ2-5; length: 14; size: -; D: TRBD2; CDR3: CASSLWGGVETQYF; DNA: TGCGCCAGCAGCTTGTGGGGAGGGGTAGAGACCCAGTACTTC
V: TRBV6-5; J: TRBJ1-2; length: 14; size: -; D: TRBD1; CDR3: CASSYLAGGKGYTF; DNA: TGTGCCAGCAGTTACTTGGCAGGGGGCAAGGGCTACACCTTC
V: TRBV4-1; J: TRBJ2-1; length: 16; size: -; D: TRBD2; CDR3: CASSQVRLAVYNEQFF; DNA: TGCGCCAGCAGCCAAGTTCGACTAGCGGTTTACAATGAGCAGTTCTTC
V: TRBV6-1; J: TRBJ1-2; length: 15; size: -; D: TRBD1; CDR3: CASSAGDRGSYGYTF; DNA: TGTGCCAGCAGTGCGGGGGACAGGGGCTCCTATGGCTACACCTTC
V: TRBV18; J: TRBJ2-1; length: 16; size: few; D: TRBD2; CDR3: CASSPRLASVSGEQFF; DNA: TGTGCCAGCTCGCCTAGACTAGCTTCGGTGTCGGGTGAGCAGTTCTTC
V: TRBV10-2; J: TRBJ1-1; length: 14; size: -; D: -; CDR3: CASSEESSTTEAFF; DNA: TGCGCCAGCAGTGAGGAGAGCTCAACTACTGAAGCTTTCTTT
V: TRBV6-5; J: TRBJ2-5; length: 16; size: -; D: -; CDR3: CASSYSGTPEVGEQYF; DNA: TGTGCCAGCAGTTACTCAGGGACACCCGAGGTGGGGGAGCAGTACTTC
V: TRBV6-1; J: TRBJ1-2; length: 11; size: -; D: -; CDR3: CASSEYSGYTF; DNA: TGTGCCAGCAGTGAATATAGTGGCTACACCTTC
V: TRBV30; J: TRBJ1-1; length: 13; size: -; D: -; CDR3: CAWSGGQNTEAFF; DNA: TGTGCCTGGAGTGGGGGACAGAACACTGAAGCTTTCTTT
V: TRBV7-2; J: TRBJ2-3; length: 15; size: -; D: -; CDR3: CAGSLGGAIVDTQYF; DNA: TGTGCCGGCAGTTTGGGGGGGGCAATTGTAGATACGCAGTATTTT
V: TRBV30; J: TRBJ2-7; length: 13; size: -; D: -; CDR3: CAWSRGTSYEQYF; DNA: TGTGCCTGGAGTCGGGGGACTTCCTACGAGCAGTACTTC
V: TRBV7-2; J: TRBJ2-3; length: 16; size: -; D: TRBD2; CDR3: CASSLFGTSSSDTQYF; DNA: TGTGCCAGCAGCTTATTTGGGACTAGCAGTTCAGATACGCAGTATTTT
V: TRBV2; J: TRBJ1-1; length: 15; size: once; D: -; CDR3: CASSAGLGARTEAFF; DNA: TGTGCCAGCAGTGCAGGGCTGGGGGCTAGAACTGAAGCTTTCTTT
V: TRBV6-1; J: TRBJ1-1; length: 14; size: -; D: -; CDR3: CASSRGSVNTEAFF; DNA: TGTGCCAGCAGTCGAGGGTCGGTGAACACTGAAGCTTTCTTT
V: TRBV19; J: TRBJ1-1; length: 17; size: -; D: -; CDR3: CASSTRKGAASNTEAFF; DNA: TGTGCCAGTAGTACCAGAAAAGGTGCAGCGTCGAACACTGAAGCTTTCTTT